Listed here is a single TCR beta chain. This CDR3 comprises 13 residues. The trim removed 10 bases at V and 3 bases at J, leaving 7 bases unmatched. Germline CDR1 MNHNS, CDR2 SASEGT. This entry is derived from a study of cytomegalovirus exposure and HLA in healthy donors. Healthy individuals who donated bone marrow served as the donors. PCR involved 60 Vbeta and 13 Jbeta primers. Profiling relied on immunoSEQ multiplex PCR, and the TCRdb table lists in-frame clones only, not all of them. The sample has roughly 180,000 clones, more than 70% seen once. The chain employs TRBV6-1 and TRBJ2-7; TRBD1 aligns across 9 bases. The receptor was derived from a male donor in good health and CMV-seronegative. The sequenced sample was PBMCs. CDR3 DNA: TGTGCCACCCAATCGGACAGGGGCTACGAGCAGTACTTC. Its translation is CATQSDRGYEQYF.